The clone carrying this TCR beta chain has ten or more counts. Its specificity is not known. In building TCR beta libraries, iRepertoire HTBI primers were used together with Arm-PCR of CDR3 regions. TCRdb redid the calling of the multiplex PCR reads with MiXCR, one entry per CDR3 protein. This sample has 300,000 to 450,000 distinct CDR3 sequences; 15% to 18% occur once, and the top ten carry about a fifth. This sample was included in a study of regulatory T cells in long-lasting Graves disease. Overall study: Graves' patients who were just diagnosed had used antithyroid drugs for under 3 months. Study-level findings and limits: New patients shared fewer public clonotypes (approximately 970) than persistent patients did (approximately 3,000).

Time point meaning: newly diagnosed GD, antithyroid drugs for less than 3 months. Following extraction of RNA from PBMCs, that RNA was used to make the TCR library. Nine milliliters of peripheral blood were taken and placed in EDTA tubes. The TCR sequence derives from a female donor with Graves disease. Material: peripheral blood mononuclear cells (PBMCs), obtained at new diagnosis, from a patient treated with antithyroid drugs.

The CDR3 sequence: CASNNRGGNEQFF. The CDR3 DNA reads TGTGCCAGCAACAACAGGGGTGGAAATGAGCAGTTCTTC. V and J are TRBV6-1 and TRBJ2-1, with 7 bases fitting TRBD1. This CDR3 region has 13 residues. With 7 bases clipped from V and 7 bases from J, the junction kept 7 bases outside the gene matches. The germline V gene encodes CDR1 MNHNS and CDR2 SASEGT.